These 14 T cell receptor beta chains originate from one sample sequenced in a study of T cell repertoires in cytomegalovirus infection. MiXCR was run by TCRdb on the reads, yielding one entry per CDR3 protein. The data hold around 450,000 distinct CDR3 sequences, with 25% to 40% observed a single time. The sequenced sample was PBMCs. Receptors originate from a human donor in good health (CMV status not recorded). Some clones in this sample may be carry-over from other donors' samples.

V is TRBV7-2 and J is TRBJ2-3; 10 bases align to TRBD2. CDR1 is SGHTA, CDR2 FQGNSA, per germline. The CDR3 consists of 18 residues. After removal of 1 base from V and 2 bases from J, the junction contained 9 bases not matched to a gene. In DNA, the CDR3 is TGTGCCAGCAGCTTAGGGGGCTATAGCGGGGGGAACACAGATACGCAGTATTTT. Protein sequence: CASSLGGYSGGNTDTQYF. The entire variable domain, with the rest obtained from reference TRBV7-2 and TRBJ2-3, is as follows: GAGVSQSPSNKVTEKGKDVELRCDPISGHTALYWYRQSLGQGLEFLIYFQGNSAPDKSGLPSDRFSAERTGGSVSTLTIQRTQQEDSAVYLCASSLGGYSGGNTDTQYFGPGTRLTVL.

This clonotype has only one observation. This clone may be a read error of a much larger clone one base away. This rearrangement joins TRBV7-6 to TRBJ2-7; D is uncertain. This CDR3 is built from 17 residues. Germline CDR1 SGHVS, CDR2 FNYEAQ. CDR3 coding DNA: TGTGCCAACAGCTTAGCTTCCTCCGGACCTTTTCTCGGGGAGCAGTACTTC. As protein: CANSLASSGPFLGEQYF.

There are a few counts of this clonotype. The V and J genes are TRBV28 and TRBJ2-1, with 7 positions matching TRBD1. There are 17 residues in the CDR3. V lost 3 bases and J lost 0; bases outside the gene matches: 8. Germline assignment: CDR1 MDHEN and CDR2 SYDVKM. CDR3 DNA: TGTGCCAGCAGTTTGTTAGGGACAGAAAGCTCCTACAATGAGCAGTTCTTC. Translation: CASSLLGTESSYNEQFF. Variable domain in full (rest from reference TRBV28 and TRBJ2-1): DVKVTQSSRYLVKRTGEKVFLECVQDMDHENMFWYRQDPGLGLRLIYFSYDVKMKEKGDIPEGYSVSREKKERFSLILESASTNQTSMYLCASSLLGTESSYNEQFFGPGTRLTVL.

This clonotype was seen just once. The CDR3 is CASSQDPSNQPQHF. The CDR3 bases are TGTGCCAGCAGCCAAGATCCTAGCAATCAGCCCCAGCATTTT. This chain connects TRBV4-2 to TRBJ1-5; no clear D gene. Per germline, CDR1 LGHNA and CDR2 YNFKEQ. The CDR3 totals 14 residues. Deletions cut 0 bases from V and 0 bases from J, with 3 bases between.

This clonotype was found a few times. V is TRBV7-2 and J is TRBJ2-7, with a possible D match to TRBD1 (6 bases). The CDR3 extends over 14 amino acids. V lost 7 bases and J 7 bases, leaving 20 bases between the germline ends. From germline, CDR1 is SGHTA and CDR2 FQGNSA. The CDR3 reads CASTPLRGSEEQYF. CDR3 nucleotides: TGTGCCAGCACCCCCCTGAGGGGGTCCGAGGAGCAGTACTTC.

This clonotype was seen only a few times. V usage is TRBV2 and J usage is TRBJ2-3; TRBD1 matches 7 bases. Germline V gene lookup returns CDR1 SNHLY and CDR2 FYNNEI. This CDR3 comprises 18 residues. Trimming took 6 bases from V and 0 from J; bases not matched to a gene: 15. CDR3 bases: TGTGCCAGCAGGGGGACAGCCCCGGGTGTCCCTAGCACAGATACGCAGTATTTT. This codes for CASRGTAPGVPSTDTQYF.

The rearrangement links TRBV7-9 to TRBJ1-3, with 8 bases identical to TRBD1. Germline CDR1 and CDR2: SEHNR and FQNEAQ (reference sequence). Trimming at V came to 5 bases and at J to 4 bases, leaving 7 bases not matched to a gene. There are 15 residues in the CDR3. The CDR3: CASSEFRGLGNTIYF. The CDR3 DNA reads TGTGCCAGCAGCGAATTCAGGGGGCTCGGAAACACCATATATTTT. Filled out from reference TRBV7-9 and TRBJ1-3, the complete variable domain reads DTGVSQNPRHKITKRGQNVTFRCDPISEHNRLYWYRQTLGQGPEFLTYFQNEAQLEKSRLLSDRFSAERPKGSFSTLEIQRTEQGDSAMYLCASSEFRGLGNTIYFGEGSWLTVV.

CDR3 coding DNA: TGTGCCAGCAGTTGGCAGGTTACCTACAATGAGCAGTTCTTC. Protein: CASSWQVTYNEQFF. The chain employs TRBV12-3 or TRBV12-4 and TRBJ2-1; no reliable D call. The CDR3 consists of 14 residues. The V and J ends lost 4 bases and 2 bases respectively, with 9 bases between them.

This clonotype was recorded a few times. J is TRBJ2-2 and V is TRBV6-6; 10 bases are a match to TRBD2. The ends lost 7 bases at V and 4 bases at J; junction bases unmatched: 6. This CDR3 has 15 residues. Germline V CDR1 and CDR2: MNHNY, SVGAGI (reference sequence). CDR3 sequence: CASTPSGGVTGELFF. As DNA, the CDR3 is TGTGCCAGCACCCCAAGCGGGGGGGTCACCGGGGAGCTGTTTTTT.

The sample holds a few counts of this clonotype. This rearrangement joins TRBV12-3 or TRBV12-4 to TRBJ1-2; D remains unclear. CDR3 length: 13 amino acids. Deletions cut 5 bases from V and 3 bases from J, with 10 bases between. The CDR3: CASSDGRDYGYTF. CDR3 DNA: TGTGCCAGCAGTGACGGACGGGACTATGGCTACACCTTC.

This clonotype has just a few counts. V usage is TRBV10-3 and J usage is TRBJ2-1; 14 nucleotides match TRBD2. The CDR3 totals 15 residues. Germline V lookup: CDR1 ENHRY, CDR2 SYGVKD. The trim removed 9 bases at V and 5 bases at J, leaving 6 bases unmatched. The CDR3: CAITGTSGGNNEQFF. The CDR3 DNA follows: TGTGCCATTACCGGGACTAGCGGGGGTAACAATGAGCAGTTCTTC.

The rearrangement joins TRBV6-1 to TRBJ1-2; maybe TRBD1 (6 bases). Between the trimmed V and J ends, which lost 3 bases and 3 bases, there was a span of 14 bases. Germline CDR1 MNHNS, CDR2 SASEGT. CDR3 length equals 15 residues. CDR3 sequence reads: CASSDLGRGDYGYTF. For the CDR3, the DNA is TGTGCCAGCAGTGATCTGGGCAGGGGCGACTATGGCTACACCTTC.

J is TRBJ1-2 and V is TRBV19, with D perhaps matching TRBD1 (5 bases). Trimming stripped 4 bases from V and 1 base from J, with 13 bases between. Germline V gene data show CDR1 as LNHDA and CDR2 as SQIVND (reference sequence). This CDR3 has 15 residues. The CDR3 sequence: CASSTRTTINYGYTF. CDR3 bases: TGTGCCAGTAGTACCCGGACAACTATTAACTATGGCTACACCTTC.

As concerns this clonotype: The junction does not match germline at one end; this may be a read error. The rearrangement links TRBV6-6 to TRBJ2-3; perhaps TRBD2 as D (5 bases). Germline assignment: CDR1 MNHNY and CDR2 SVGAGI (reference sequence). This CDR3 is built from 13 residues. The CDR3 DNA reads TGTGCCCGCAGCTCCGACTTTGGTCCGGGACAGTATTTT. Translated, it gives CARSSDFGPGQYF.